These 27 T cell receptor beta chains came from one sample sequenced in a study of human T cells and chemical hapten exposure. TCRdb fed the RACE reads into MiXCR, producing one record per CDR3 protein. Among roughly 130,000 distinct CDR3 sequences listed, about 9.4% were seen once. The time point: healthy volunteer bleed at 2 weeks. Before extraction, the whole blood was not fractionated, and total RNA was taken from it. What was sequenced was whole blood. The receptor source for this set is a male donor in good health. Some clones in this sample may be carry-over from other donors' samples.

This clonotype has a count of ten or more. This sequence joins TRBV28 and TRBJ1-1; D is perhaps TRBD1 (5 bases). V lost 5 bases, J lost 4 bases, and 17 bases lay in between. Germline CDR1 is MDHEN and CDR2 is SYDVKM. CDR3 length: 15 residues. The CDR3 protein is CASSARTPLATEAFF. In DNA form, the CDR3 reads TGTGCCAGCAGTGCCCGGACACCTCTTGCCACTGAAGCTTTCTTT.

This clonotype came up many times. The rearrangement links TRBV4-2 to TRBJ2-7; TRBD1 matches at 10 bases. There are 15 residues in the CDR3. V dropped 1 base and J dropped 9; count of bases not matched to a gene: 9. Germline V gene sequence: CDR1 LGHNA, CDR2 YNFKEQ. The CDR3 loop reads CASSQVAGQGSVQYF. The CDR3 region has the DNA TGTGCCAGCAGCCAAGTAGCGGGACAGGGGTCGGTGCAGTACTTC.

The gene calls are TRBV5-6 and TRBJ2-5, with 7 bases lining up with TRBD2. The V and J ends lost 3 bases and 5 bases, in that order; junction bases with no gene match: 10. Germline CDR1 reads SGHDT; CDR2 reads YYEEEE. The CDR3 length is 15 residues. This CDR3 is CASSSMREGGETQYF. The CDR3 coding sequence is TGTGCCAGCAGCTCCATGAGGGAGGGCGGGGAGACCCAGTACTTC.

The chain couples TRBV20-1 to TRBJ2-7; D is perhaps TRBD1 (5 bases). In germline, CDR1 is DFQATT, CDR2 SNEGSKA (reference sequence). There are 15 residues in the CDR3. V lost 0 bases, J lost 6 bases, and 18 bases lay in between. The CDR3, as DNA: TGCAGTGCTAGAGATCCCCTACAGGACGGCACCGAGCAGTACTTC. This encodes CSARDPLQDGTEQYF.

In its sample, this clonotype was seen many times. The chain is built from TRBV10-3 and TRBJ2-1, with 13 bases identical to TRBD2. The CDR3 has 17 residues. V shed 0 bases and J 5 bases; nucleotides not matched to a gene: 4. The germline V gene has CDR1 ENHRY and CDR2 SYGVKD. The CDR3 region has the DNA TGTGCCATCAGTGAGTCGATCGGACTAGCGGGGGACAATGAGCAGTTCTTC. Amino acid sequence: CAISESIGLAGDNEQFF.

This clonotype was counted a few times. This rearrangement joins TRBV29-1 to TRBJ2-7; 7 bases align to TRBD1. Germline V gene sequence: CDR1 SQVTM, CDR2 ANQGSEA. CDR3 size: 13 residues. V lost 6 bases to trimming and J lost 2 bases; unmatched junction nucleotides: 7. CDR3 region: CSVEQGQPYEQYF. CDR3 coding DNA: TGCAGCGTGGAACAGGGACAGCCCTACGAGCAGTACTTC.

The chain has TRBV12-3 or TRBV12-4 and TRBJ2-1; D may be TRBD1 or TRBD2 (5 bases each). Trimming took off 8 bases at V and 2 bases at J, with 22 bases between the two ends. This CDR3 has 17 residues. As DNA, the CDR3 is TGTGCCAGCGATAATAAAACCGGGGCAGGGCCCTACAATGAGCAGTTCTTC. Its protein product is CASDNKTGAGPYNEQFF.

The V gene is TRBV20-1, the J gene TRBJ2-5; D is possibly TRBD1 (6 bases). The CDR3 spans 17 residues. Germline V lookup: CDR1 DFQATT, CDR2 SNEGSKA (reference sequence). Trimming removed 1 base from V and 5 bases from J, with 23 bases in between. The CDR3 region is CSARVLARGYNEETQYF. The CDR3, as DNA: TGCAGTGCTAGAGTCCTCGCTAGGGGGTACAATGAGGAGACCCAGTACTTC.

The chain couples TRBV6-2 or TRBV6-3 to TRBJ1-2; TRBD1 matches 8 bases. Germline trimming cut 6 bases from V and 6 bases from J; bases unmatched to any gene: 9. CDR3 length equals 14 residues. Germline lookup yields CDR1 MNHEY and CDR2 SVGEGT. The DNA for the CDR3 is TGTGCCAGCAGCGGTCCGACAGGGGTCCATGGCTACACCTTC. Its protein product is CASSGPTGVHGYTF.

V gene TRBV2 combines with J gene TRBJ2-2, with TRBD1 matching 7 bases. In germline, CDR1 is SNHLY, CDR2 FYNNEI. The trim removed 4 bases at V and 6 bases at J, leaving 5 bases unmatched. CDR3 size: 14 residues. CDR3 in amino acids: CASSGGQIPGELFF. The CDR3 region has the DNA TGTGCCAGCAGTGGGGGACAGATTCCCGGGGAGCTGTTTTTT.

The rearrangement uses TRBV12-3 or TRBV12-4 and TRBJ2-1, with TRBD2 identical over 8 bases. The CDR3 is 14 residues long. Unmatched junction bases numbered 8, after V lost 1 base and J lost 12 bases. CDR3 nucleotides: TGTGCCAGCAGTTTAGGGCTAGCGGGCCGGGGGCAGTTCTTC. Encoded protein: CASSLGLAGRGQFF.

The CDR3 is CASSFGQLSNQPQHF. DNA of the CDR3: TGTGCCAGCAGCTTCGGACAGCTTAGCAATCAGCCCCAGCATTTT. The chain links TRBV7-2 to TRBJ1-5, with TRBD1 as a possible D gene (6 bases). CDR1 and CDR2 from the germline V gene are SGHTA and FQGNSA. This CDR3 comprises 15 residues. Trimming shortened V by 3 bases and J by 0 bases, and 9 bases separated the two germline ends.

The DNA for the CDR3 is TGTGCCAGCAGCCCTACTGGATGGGGTCCCCATGGCTACACCTTC. It yields the protein CASSPTGWGPHGYTF. The chain links TRBV14 to TRBJ1-2; D remains ambiguous. V dropped 4 bases and J dropped 6 bases, with 18 bases sitting between them. The CDR3 extends over 15 amino acids. Germline loops: CDR1 SGHDN, CDR2 FVKESK.

This clonotype was detected ten times or more. The chain carries TRBV29-1 and TRBJ2-5, with D perhaps matching TRBD1 or TRBD2 (5 bases each). V was trimmed by 5 bases and J by 2 bases, leaving 21 bases between them. Germline CDR1 is SQVTM and CDR2 is ANQGSEA. The CDR3 runs to 16 residues. This CDR3 is CSVLDRGREPQETQYF. Written as DNA, the CDR3 is TGCAGCGTTCTAGACCGGGGCAGGGAACCGCAAGAGACCCAGTACTTC. The full variable domain, its missing parts supplied by reference TRBV29-1 and TRBJ2-5, is SAVISQKPSRDICQRGTSLTIQCQVDSQVTMMFWYRQQPGQSLTLIATANQGSEATYESGFVIDKFPISRPNLTFSTLTVSNMSPEDSSIYLCSVLDRGREPQETQYFGPGTRLLVL.

There are many counts of this clonotype. This chain links TRBV25-1 with TRBJ2-7, with 7 positions matching TRBD1. This CDR3 contains 14 residues. From germline, CDR1 is MGHDK and CDR2 SYGVNS. Germline trimming cut 5 bases from V and 5 bases from J; bases unmatched to any gene: 9. The CDR3 loop reads CASSSRGRSDEQYF. In DNA form, the CDR3 reads TGTGCCAGCAGTTCGAGGGGGCGAAGCGACGAGCAGTACTTC.

The gene calls are TRBV6-5 and TRBJ2-7; TRBD2 is a possible D gene (7 bases). The V gene's germline CDR1 is MNHEY and CDR2 SVGAGI. This CDR3 spans 19 amino acids. V was pared by 0 bases and J by 0 bases, with 21 bases between. CDR3 in DNA: TGTGCCAGCAGTTACTCTGTACCAGTGGGAGGGACACTCTCCTACGAGCAGTACTTC. Amino acids: CASSYSVPVGGTLSYEQYF.

The chain joins TRBV10-2 to TRBJ2-3; TRBD2 is a possible D gene (7 bases). V gave up 0 bases and J gave up 1 base, with 11 bases separating them. Per germline, CDR1 WSHSY and CDR2 SAAADI. The CDR3 totals 16 residues. The CDR3 DNA sequence: TGCGCCAGCAGTGAGTCGGGGGGGCGGGGCACAGATACGCAGTATTTT. Translated, it gives CASSESGGRGTDTQYF.

This clonotype appeared a few times. The J gene is TRBJ2-6, the V gene TRBV6-5; no firm D call. The CDR3 extends over 14 amino acids. With 2 bases removed from V and 2 bases from J, the gap between germline ends came to 4 bases. Germline V CDR1 and CDR2: MNHEY, SVGAGI. The CDR3 protein is CASSYGAGANVLTF. The CDR3, as DNA: TGTGCCAGCAGTTACGGGGCTGGGGCCAACGTCCTGACTTTC.

This clonotype showed up many times. This chain links TRBV6-2 or TRBV6-3 with TRBJ2-7; TRBD2 agrees at 14 bases. The CDR3 sequence is 15 residues long. Germline V CDR1 and CDR2: MNHEY, SVGEGT. V lost 6 bases and J lost 5; bases outside the gene matches: 6. The CDR3 bases are TGTGCCAGCAGGCTCCCGGGACTAGCGGGAGACGAGCAGTACTTC. Translation: CASRLPGLAGDEQYF.

V is TRBV29-1 and J is TRBJ2-5; 7 bases align to TRBD2. Per germline, CDR1 SQVTM and CDR2 ANQGSEA. The V gene end was trimmed by 3 bases and the J gene end by 7 bases; junction bases not matched to a gene: 5. The CDR3 runs 12 residues. CDR3 nucleotides: TGCAGCGTTGATGTCAGGGAGGGGACCCAGTACTTC. This translates into CSVDVREGTQYF.

This clonotype showed up many times. V gene TRBV29-1 combines with J gene TRBJ2-1, with D hard to call. The CDR3 totals 14 residues. The germline V gene encodes CDR1 SQVTM and CDR2 ANQGSEA. Trimming left V 7 bases short and J 2 bases short, with 15 bases between. The CDR3 DNA follows: TGCAGCGGCAAGCGTGCAGGTACCTACAATGAGCAGTTCTTC. Its protein is CSGKRAGTYNEQFF.

This clonotype has just a few counts. The genes are TRBV6-5 and TRBJ2-1; tentative D call: TRBD2 (6 bases). The CDR3 is made up of 12 amino acids. Germline-derived CDR1 and CDR2 are MNHEY and SVGAGI. Trimming cost V 6 bases and J 6 bases, with 9 bases left between them. The CDR3 spells CASSPGANEQFF. The CDR3 DNA is TGTGCCAGCAGCCCGGGAGCCAATGAGCAGTTCTTC.

This clonotype was picked up a small number of times. The chain links TRBV28 to TRBJ2-7; D is possibly TRBD2 (7 bases). This CDR3 is built from 15 residues. Trimming took 7 bases from V and 0 from J, leaving 16 bases between them. The germline V gene has CDR1 MDHEN and CDR2 SYDVKM. Here the CDR3 DNA reads TGTGCCAGCACCAAGGGGGGGGCTAGCTCCTACGAGCAGTACTTC. It encodes CASTKGGASSYEQYF.

The sample holds a few counts of this clonotype. This chain connects TRBV12-3 or TRBV12-4 to TRBJ2-7; D is perhaps TRBD1 or TRBD2 (6 bases each). Trimming took off 10 bases at V and 5 bases at J, with 18 bases between the two ends. The CDR3 contains 13 residues. The CDR3 loop is CATSSGARHEQYF. In nucleotides, the CDR3 is TGTGCCACCTCATCGGGGGCTAGGCACGAGCAGTACTTC.

This clonotype has a count of ten or more. The genes are TRBV29-1 and TRBJ2-5; 7 bases match TRBD1. Trimming at V came to 6 bases and at J to 1 base, leaving 2 bases not matched to a gene. From germline, CDR1 is SQVTM and CDR2 ANQGSEA. The CDR3 sequence is 12 residues long. The CDR3 protein is CSVGTAQETQYF. DNA of the CDR3: TGCAGCGTCGGGACAGCCCAAGAGACCCAGTACTTC.

This clonotype was counted many times. The chain is built from TRBV20-1 and TRBJ1-6; 11 bases fit TRBD1. With V trimmed by 5 bases and J by 8 bases, 8 bases remained unmatched. Germline V gene data show CDR1 as DFQATT and CDR2 as SNEGSKA (reference sequence). This CDR3 contains 15 residues. This chain's CDR3 is CSAPLRGQGDSPLHF. In DNA form, the CDR3 reads TGCAGTGCTCCATTGAGGGGACAGGGGGATTCACCCCTCCACTTT.

The V call is TRBV6-2 or TRBV6-3, the J call TRBJ1-1; TRBD1 might be the D (5 bases). The V end was cut by 7 bases, the J end by 5 bases, with 14 bases between. Germline values: CDR1 MNHEY, CDR2 SVGEGT. CDR3 length: 13 amino acids. CDR3: CASTLTRGTEAFF. In nucleotides, the CDR3 is TGTGCCAGCACTCTGACCCGGGGGACTGAAGCTTTCTTT.